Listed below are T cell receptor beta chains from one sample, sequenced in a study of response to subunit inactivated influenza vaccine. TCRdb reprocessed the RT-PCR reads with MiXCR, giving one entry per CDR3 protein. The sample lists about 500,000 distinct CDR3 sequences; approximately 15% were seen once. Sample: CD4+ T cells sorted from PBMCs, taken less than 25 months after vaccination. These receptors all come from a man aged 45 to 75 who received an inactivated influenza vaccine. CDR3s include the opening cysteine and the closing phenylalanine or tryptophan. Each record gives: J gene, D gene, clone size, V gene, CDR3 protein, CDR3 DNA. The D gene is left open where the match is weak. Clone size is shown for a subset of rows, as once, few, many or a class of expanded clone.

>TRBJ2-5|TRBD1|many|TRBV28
CASSYQGVFQETQYF
TGTGCCAGCAGTTACCAGGGGGTGTTCCAAGAGACCCAGTACTTC
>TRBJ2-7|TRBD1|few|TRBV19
CASRTGQGVYEQYF
TGTGCCAGTAGGACGGGACAGGGGGTTTACGAGCAGTACTTC
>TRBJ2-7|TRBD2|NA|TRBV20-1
CSALTGLAGGEQYF
TGCAGTGCCTTAACCGGACTAGCGGGAGGCGAGCAGTACTTC
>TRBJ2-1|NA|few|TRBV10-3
CAISAGSSYNEQFF
TGTGCCATCAGTGCTGGGAGCTCCTACAATGAGCAGTTCTTC
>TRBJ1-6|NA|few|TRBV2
CASSRTGSSYNSPLHF
TGTGCCAGCAGCCGGACGGGGAGCTCCTATAATTCACCCCTCCACTTT
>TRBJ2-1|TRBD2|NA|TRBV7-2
CASSFGTSIGNEQFF
TGTGCCAGCAGCTTTGGGACTAGCATTGGCAATGAGCAGTTCTTC
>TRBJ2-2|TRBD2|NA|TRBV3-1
CASSPSSSGSLGELFF
TGTGCCAGCAGCCCTAGTTCTAGCGGGAGTCTCGGGGAGCTGTTTTTT
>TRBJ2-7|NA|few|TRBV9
CASSVEGGGARSEQYF
TGTGCCAGCAGCGTAGAAGGGGGCGGGGCCCGGTCCGAGCAGTACTTC
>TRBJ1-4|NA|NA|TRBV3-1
CASSLSTGRRNEKLFF
TGTGCCAGCAGCTTGTCAACAGGGCGGAGGAATGAAAAACTGTTTTTT
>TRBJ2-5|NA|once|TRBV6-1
CASTDGGSKETQYF
TGTGCCAGCACAGACGGGGGCTCCAAAGAGACCCAGTACTTC
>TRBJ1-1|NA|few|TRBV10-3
CAISESTNTEAFF
TGTGCCATCAGTGAGTCAACGAACACTGAAGCTTTCTTT
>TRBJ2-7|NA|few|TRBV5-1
CASSLGQASNEQYF
TGCGCCAGCAGCTTGGGGCAGGCCAGCAACGAGCAGTACTTC
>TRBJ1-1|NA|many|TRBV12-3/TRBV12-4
CASRMGEEAFF
TGTGCCAGCAGAATGGGAGAAGAAGCTTTCTTT
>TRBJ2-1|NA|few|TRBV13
CASSPPGVGLNNEQFF
TGTGCCAGCAGCCCCCCGGGGGTGGGGCTGAACAATGAGCAGTTCTTC
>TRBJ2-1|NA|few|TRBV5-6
CASSLGPGLLDNMNEQFF
TGTGCCAGCAGCTTGGGCCCGGGACTTCTAGATAATATGAATGAGCAGTTCTTC
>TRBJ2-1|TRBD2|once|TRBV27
CASRAGVSYNEQFF
TGTGCCAGCAGAGCGGGAGTCTCCTACAATGAGCAGTTCTTC
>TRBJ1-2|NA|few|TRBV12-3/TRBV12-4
CASSRGTYVRYTF
TGTGCCAGCAGTCGCGGGACTTATGTCCGCTACACCTTC
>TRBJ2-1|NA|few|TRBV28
CASTRGSTGNEQFF
TGTGCCAGCACGCGGGGATCGACAGGGAATGAGCAGTTCTTC
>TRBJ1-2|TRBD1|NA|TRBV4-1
CASSQDWTGDGYTF
TGCGCCAGCAGCCAAGATTGGACAGGGGATGGCTACACCTTC
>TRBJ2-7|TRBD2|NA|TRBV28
CASSLAGLAVQKSSYEQYF
TGTGCCAGCAGTTTGGCGGGACTAGCCGTACAAAAGAGCTCCTACGAGCAGTACTTC
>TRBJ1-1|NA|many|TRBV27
CASSLLGGEAFF
TGTGCCAGCAGCTTGCTTGGGGGTGAAGCTTTCTTT
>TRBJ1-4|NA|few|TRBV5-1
CASSSGGLEKLFF
TGCGCCAGCAGCTCGGGAGGACTTGAAAAACTGTTTTTT
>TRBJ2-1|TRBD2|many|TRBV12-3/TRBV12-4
CASSFRLALPNEQFF
TGTGCCAGCAGTTTTAGACTAGCTCTCCCTAATGAGCAGTTCTTC
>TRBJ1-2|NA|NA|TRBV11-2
CASSLDQLGNYGYTF
TGTGCCAGCAGCTTAGATCAACTGGGCAACTATGGCTACACCTTC
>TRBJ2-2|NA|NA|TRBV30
CAWRVWGDNTGELFF
TGTGCCTGGAGAGTCTGGGGGGATAACACCGGGGAGCTGTTTTTT
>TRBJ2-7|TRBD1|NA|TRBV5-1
CASSIQGVGATYEQYF
TGCGCCAGCAGCATACAGGGGGTCGGGGCCACCTACGAGCAGTACTTC
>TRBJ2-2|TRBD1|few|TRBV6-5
CASSYPGQAGELFF
TGTGCCAGCAGTTACCCTGGACAGGCCGGGGAGCTGTTTTTT
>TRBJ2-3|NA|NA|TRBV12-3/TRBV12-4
CASSLVEVEGRQYF
TGTGCCAGCAGTTTAGTGGAGGTAGAGGGACGGCAGTATTTT
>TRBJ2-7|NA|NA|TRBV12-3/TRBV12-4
CASSLRQGDYEQYF
TGTGCCAGCAGTTTACGTCAGGGCGATTACGAGCAGTACTTC
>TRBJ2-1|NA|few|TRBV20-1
CSAERGDSYNEQFF
TGCAGTGCTGAAAGGGGGGACTCCTACAATGAGCAGTTCTTC
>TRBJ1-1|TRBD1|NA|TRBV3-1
CASSLGSGGSEAFF
TGTGCCAGCAGCCTGGGATCAGGGGGGTCTGAAGCTTTCTTT
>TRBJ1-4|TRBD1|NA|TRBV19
CASIPDRENEKLFF
TGTGCCAGTATCCCTGACAGGGAAAATGAAAAACTGTTTTTT
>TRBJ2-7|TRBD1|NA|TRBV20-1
CSASQGGGYEQYF
TGCAGTGCTAGTCAAGGGGGCGGATACGAGCAGTACTTC
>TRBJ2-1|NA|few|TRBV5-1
CASSLLADRTNEQFF
TGCGCCAGCAGCTTGCTCGCGGATCGGACCAATGAGCAGTTCTTC
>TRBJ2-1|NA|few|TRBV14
CASSQDRMSSNEQFF
TGTGCCAGCAGCCAAGATCGAATGAGTAGCAATGAGCAGTTCTTC
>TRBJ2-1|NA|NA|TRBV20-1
CSASGAGPYNEQFF
TGCAGTGCTAGTGGGGCGGGCCCCTACAATGAGCAGTTCTTC
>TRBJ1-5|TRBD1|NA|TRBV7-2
CASSSLTLRDRDQPQHF
TGTGCCAGCAGCTCCCTTACTCTCCGGGACAGAGATCAGCCCCAGCATTTT
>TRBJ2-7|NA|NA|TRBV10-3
CAISDKGGNAYEQYF
TGTGCCATCAGTGACAAGGGGGGGAATGCCTACGAGCAGTACTTC
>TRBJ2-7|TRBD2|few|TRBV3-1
CASSQDRLAHYEQYF
TGTGCCAGCAGCCAAGATCGACTAGCCCACTACGAGCAGTACTTC
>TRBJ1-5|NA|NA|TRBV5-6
CASSLAGPSNQPQHF
TGTGCCAGCAGCTTGGCCGGGCCCAGCAATCAGCCCCAGCATTTT
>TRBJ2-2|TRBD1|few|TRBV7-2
CASSSYRGFTGELFF
TGTGCCAGCAGCTCTTACAGGGGATTCACCGGGGAGCTGTTTTTT
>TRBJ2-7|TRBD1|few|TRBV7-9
CASSTGQGAGEQYF
TGTGCCAGCAGCACGGGACAGGGGGCAGGAGAGCAGTACTTC
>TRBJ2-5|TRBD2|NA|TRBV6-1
CASLRTSRETQYF
TGTGCCAGCTTACGGACTAGCCGAGAGACCCAGTACTTC
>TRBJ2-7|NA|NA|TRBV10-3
CAISESGRGRVYEQYF
TGTGCCATCAGTGAGTCGGGCCGGGGGCGCGTCTACGAGCAGTACTTC
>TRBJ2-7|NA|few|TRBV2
CASSEGRGTYEQYF
TGTGCCAGCAGTGAAGGCAGGGGAACCTACGAGCAGTACTTC